The 7 T cell receptor beta chains reported below all come from one sample, sequenced in a study of shared clonotypes between healthy human individuals. Data came from immunoSEQ multiplex PCR; TCRdb stores just in-frame clones and leaves some out. The repertoire has about 480,000 clones, over 75% of them found once; the top ten carry under 15%. The source material was PBMCs. The receptors here all came from a woman aged 40 to 50 in good health. Some clones in this sample may be carry-over from other donors' samples.

The chain uses TRBV27 and TRBJ1-6; maybe TRBD1 (6 bases). The CDR3 contains 15 residues. From germline, CDR1 is MNHEY and CDR2 SMNVEV (reference sequence). With 0 bases removed from V and 9 bases from J, the gap between germline ends came to 12 bases. This chain's CDR3 is CASSLSRTDASPLHF. The CDR3 nucleotides read TGTGCCAGCAGTTTATCGCGGACAGACGCTTCACCCCTCCACTTT.

The chain couples TRBV27 to TRBJ2-7; 9 nucleotides line up with TRBD1. V trimming: 4 bases; J trimming: 3 bases; junction bases outside the gene matches: 4. This CDR3 spans 14 amino acids. CDR1 is MNHEY and CDR2 is SMNVEV in the germline V gene (reference sequence). The CDR3, as DNA: TGTGCCAGCAGTTCCGGGACAGGGTTCTACGAGCAGTACTTC. It specifies CASSSGTGFYEQYF.

The chain joins TRBV5-5 to TRBJ2-7; D gene uncertain. Germline CDR1 SGHKS, CDR2 YYEKEE (reference sequence). V was pared by 2 bases and J by 2 bases, with 8 bases between. This CDR3 is 13 amino acids long. The CDR3 DNA reads TGTGCCAGCAGCTTCGGGCGGACCTACGAGCAGTACTTC. Its protein product is CASSFGRTYEQYF.

The chain employs TRBV2 and TRBJ2-2; the D is unclear. V gave up 4 bases and J gave up 3 bases, with 12 bases separating them. The length of the CDR3 is 15 residues. Germline V gene sequence: CDR1 SNHLY, CDR2 FYNNEI. The CDR3 DNA sequence: TGTGCCAGCAGTGCTATGGGGTCCGACACCGGGGAGCTGTTTTTT. Amino acids: CASSAMGSDTGELFF. Drawing the rest from reference TRBV2 and TRBJ2-2, the complete variable domain is EPEVTQTPSHQVTQMGQEVILRCVPISNHLYFYWYRQILGQKVEFLVSFYNNEISEKSEIFDDQFSVERPDGSNFTLKIRSTKLEDSAMYFCASSAMGSDTGELFFGEGSRLTVL.

In this sample, this clone turned up once. This rearrangement joins TRBV27 to TRBJ1-5; a possible D gene is TRBD1 (6 bases). The V gene's germline CDR1 is MNHEY and CDR2 SMNVEV (reference sequence). Trimming stripped 5 bases from V and 5 bases from J, with 13 bases between. The CDR3 length is 14 residues. The CDR3 spells CASSPGHHYQPQHF. DNA for the CDR3: TGTGCCAGCAGTCCGGGACACCACTATCAGCCCCAGCATTTT.

This clone was recorded only once. This sequence is one base from a far larger clone and is likely a read error. Other DNA sequences in the sample encode the same CDR3. The V and J genes are TRBV12-2 and TRBJ2-1. TRBV12-2 is classified as a pseudogene. This CDR3 has 14 amino acids. The CDR3 here is CASRLGRDNGVQFF. In DNA, the CDR3 is TGTGCAAGCCGCTTAGGGAGGGACAACGGAGTGCAGTTCTTC.

The rearrangement joins TRBV2 to TRBJ2-1, with D maybe TRBD2 (6 bases). Trimming stripped 6 bases from V and 2 bases from J, with 11 bases between. Germline V gene lookup returns CDR1 SNHLY and CDR2 FYNNEI. CDR3 length: 14 amino acids. In DNA form, the CDR3 reads TGTGCCAGCAGCGGGAGTACCCCCTACAATGAGCAGTTCTTC. Amino acids: CASSGSTPYNEQFF. Combining the CDR3 with reference TRBV2 and TRBJ2-1 gives the whole variable domain EPEVTQTPSHQVTQMGQEVILRCVPISNHLYFYWYRQILGQKVEFLVSFYNNEISEKSEIFDDQFSVERPDGSNFTLKIRSTKLEDSAMYFCASSGSTPYNEQFFGPGTRLTVL.